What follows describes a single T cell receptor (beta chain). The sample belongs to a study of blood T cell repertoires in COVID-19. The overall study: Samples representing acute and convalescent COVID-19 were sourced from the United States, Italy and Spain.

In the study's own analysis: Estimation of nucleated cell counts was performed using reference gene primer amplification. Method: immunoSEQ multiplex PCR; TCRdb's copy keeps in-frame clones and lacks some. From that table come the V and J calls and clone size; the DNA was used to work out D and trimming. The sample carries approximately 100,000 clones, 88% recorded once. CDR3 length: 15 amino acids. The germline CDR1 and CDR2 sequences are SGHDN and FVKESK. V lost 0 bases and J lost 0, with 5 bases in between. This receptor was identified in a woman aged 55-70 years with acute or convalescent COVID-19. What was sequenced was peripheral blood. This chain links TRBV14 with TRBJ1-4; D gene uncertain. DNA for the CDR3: TGTGCCAGCAGCCAAGACAGTACAACTAATGAAAAACTGTTTTTT. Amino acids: CASSQDSTTNEKLFF.